These T cell receptor beta chains were read from a single sample in a study of shared clonotypes between healthy human individuals. Assay used: immunoSEQ multiplex PCR; TCRdb lists only in-frame clones, some missing. The sample has about 500,000 clones, roughly 80% seen once; the top ten hold 9.5% to 15%. The sequencing sample was made of PBMCs. These receptors originate from a woman between 40 and 50 years old in good health. Some clones in this sample may be carry-over from other donors' samples. CDR3s include the opening cysteine and the closing phenylalanine or tryptophan. The D gene is left open where the match is weak. Only part of the rows carry a size: once, few, many, or a class if the clone is expanded.

V gene	clone size	CDR3 length	J gene	D gene	CDR3 protein	CDR3 DNA
TRBV19	-	14	TRBJ1-2	TRBD1	CASSIPGQVDGYTF	TGTGCCAGTAGTATACCCGGACAGGTTGATGGCTACACCTTC
TRBV29-1	-	13	TRBJ1-4	-	CSVARTGNEKLFF	TGCAGCGTTGCGCGGACTGGTAATGAAAAACTGTTTTTT
TRBV11-2	once	16	TRBJ2-3	TRBD1	CASSVGTGSFTDTQYF	TGTGCCAGCAGCGTAGGGACAGGGTCCTTCACAGATACGCAGTATTTT
TRBV5-1	-	13	TRBJ2-5	-	CASSTDIQETQYF	TGCGCCAGCAGCACGGACATCCAAGAGACCCAGTACTTC
TRBV18	-	14	TRBJ1-1	-	CASSPTARDTEAFF	TGTGCCAGCTCACCAACAGCGAGGGACACTGAAGCTTTCTTT
TRBV4-1	-	15	TRBJ1-1	-	CASSQGQHRGTEAFF	TGCGCCAGCAGCCAAGGTCAACATCGAGGGACTGAAGCTTTCTTT
TRBV27	few	16	TRBJ1-5	-	CASSFNPGQRTDTQHF	TGTGCCAGCAGTTTCAATCCGGGACAACGCACAGATACGCAGCATTTT
TRBV5-6	once	14	TRBJ1-1	TRBD1	CASSLWTGNTEAFF	TGTGCCAGCAGCCTATGGACAGGGAACACTGAAGCTTTCTTT
TRBV5-5	many	15	TRBJ2-5	-	CASQQLSRYQETQYF	TGTGCCAGCCAGCAGCTCTCCAGGTACCAAGAGACCCAGTACTTC
TRBV4-1	few	13	TRBJ1-2	-	CASSQEGFYGYTF	TGCGCCAGCAGCCAAGAGGGGTTCTATGGCTACACCTTC
TRBV30	-	15	TRBJ2-3	-	CAQNYGVVGTDTQYF	TGTGCCCAGAATTACGGGGTAGTGGGCACAGATACGCAGTATTTT
TRBV28	-	15	TRBJ1-1	TRBD1	CASSSTRTGGTEAFF	TGTGCCAGCAGTTCAACCCGAACAGGGGGCACTGAAGCTTTCTTT
TRBV19	many	14	TRBJ2-7	TRBD1	CASSSGTGPYEQYF	TGTGCCAGTAGTTCCGGGACAGGCCCATACGAGCAGTACTTC
TRBV5-1	-	15	TRBJ2-2	TRBD2	CASSRTSGQTGELFF	TGCGCCAGCAGCCGGACTAGCGGTCAGACCGGGGAGCTGTTTTTT
TRBV7-8	-	15	TRBJ2-3	TRBD1	CASSYRDRGTDTQYF	TGTGCCAGCAGCTACCGGGACAGGGGCACAGATACGCAGTATTTT
TRBV29-1	few	14	TRBJ1-4	TRBD1	CSVLDRGNGEKLFF	TGCAGCGTGCTGGACAGGGGGAACGGAGAAAAACTGTTTTTT
TRBV10-3	-	16	TRBJ2-3	TRBD2	CAISEIAGVQTDTQYF	TGTGCCATCAGTGAAATTGCGGGGGTCCAGACAGATACGCAGTATTTT
TRBV9	-	19	TRBJ2-3	-	CASSGDPTRSRTSTDTQYF	TGTGCCAGCAGCGGGGACCCCACGAGGAGCAGGACTAGCACAGATACGCAGTATTTT
TRBV5-4	-	16	TRBJ2-6	-	CASSLGSDRGANVLTF	TGTGCCAGCAGCTTGGGTAGTGATCGGGGGGCCAACGTCCTGACTTTC
TRBV19	few	15	TRBJ1-2	-	CASTMLTVANYGYTF	TGTGCCAGTACCATGTTGACAGTAGCTAACTATGGCTACACCTTC
TRBV9	-	12	TRBJ2-1	-	CRRSRFHNEQFF	TGTCGCCGCAGTAGATTCCACAATGAGCAGTTCTTC
TRBV2	-	12	TRBJ1-2	TRBD1	CASRMTGDGYTF	TGTGCCAGCCGGATGACAGGGGATGGCTACACCTTC
TRBV5-8	-	16	TRBJ1-1	-	CASSLDHTGLNTEAFF	TGTGCCAGCAGCTTGGATCATACAGGCCTGAACACTGAAGCTTTCTTT
TRBV9	-	15	TRBJ2-1	-	CASSVEGDSYNEQFF	TGTGCCAGCAGCGTAGAGGGGGACTCTTACAATGAGCAGTTCTTC
TRBV7-2	-	17	TRBJ2-1	TRBD1	CASSLVGTGLGDNEQFF	TGTGCCAGCAGCTTAGTGGGGACAGGCCTTGGGGACAATGAGCAGTTCTTC
TRBV5-1	-	15	TRBJ2-1	-	CASSSGLLSYNEQFF	TGCGCCAGCAGCTCGGGACTTCTCTCCTACAATGAGCAGTTCTTC
TRBV5-4	-	14	TRBJ2-1	TRBD2	CASGGGRRDNEQFF	TGTGCCAGTGGCGGCGGGAGGCGTGACAATGAGCAGTTCTTC
TRBV15	-	14	TRBJ1-3	-	CATTQPGSGNTIYF	TGTGCCACCACCCAGCCAGGCTCTGGAAACACCATATATTTT
TRBV15	-	15	TRBJ1-4	TRBD1	CATSRQTGVGEKLFF	TGTGCCACCAGCAGGCAGACAGGGGTTGGTGAAAAACTGTTTTTT
TRBV30	-	14	TRBJ1-2	-	CAWSVPAFFTGYTF	TGTGCCTGGAGTGTACCGGCCTTCTTTACTGGCTACACCTTC
TRBV9	-	18	TRBJ2-6	-	CASSDPRGGISGANVLTF	TGTGCCAGCAGCGACCCGAGGGGCGGAATCTCTGGGGCCAACGTCCTGACTTTC
TRBV5-4	-	15	TRBJ2-7	TRBD1	CASSLRIGQGSEQYF	TGTGCCAGCAGCTTGAGGATAGGACAGGGTAGCGAGCAGTACTTC
TRBV11-2	-	14	TRBJ2-7	-	CASSPRSGTYEQYF	TGTGCCAGCAGCCCCCGTAGCGGAACCTACGAGCAGTACTTC
TRBV19	-	13	TRBJ2-1	TRBD1	CASSSGTAAEQFF	TGTGCCAGTAGTTCAGGGACAGCAGCCGAGCAGTTCTTC
TRBV5-1	-	19	TRBJ2-1	TRBD1	CASSPRDRGPLPLSNEQFF	TGCGCCAGCAGCCCGAGGGACAGGGGACCCCTTCCCCTCAGCAATGAGCAGTTCTTC
TRBV4-1	-	15	TRBJ1-2	TRBD1	CASSHLNRGDYGYTF	TGCGCCAGCAGCCACCTCAACAGGGGAGACTATGGCTACACCTTC
TRBV5-4	-	14	TRBJ2-7	-	CASSLFSGSYEQYF	TGTGCCAGCAGCTTGTTTTCTGGATCCTACGAGCAGTACTTC
TRBV18	once	16	TRBJ1-3	TRBD1	CASSLGQASSGNTIYF	TGTGCCAGCTCACTGGGACAGGCGAGCTCTGGAAACACCATATATTTT
TRBV19	-	16	TRBJ2-1	TRBD2	CASTTGLAGAYNEQFF	TGTGCCAGTACGACGGGACTAGCGGGAGCCTACAATGAGCAGTTCTTC
TRBV19	few	14	TRBJ1-5	-	CASAGDTSRQPQHF	TGTGCCAGCGCCGGGGACACCTCTCGACAGCCCCAGCATTTT
TRBV25-1	few	15	TRBJ1-5	-	CASSVRITSNQPQHF	TGTGCCAGCAGTGTAAGAATTACAAGCAATCAGCCCCAGCATTTT
TRBV19	-	14	TRBJ1-2	TRBD1	CASSIRTGHYGYTF	TGTGCCAGTAGTATAAGGACAGGCCACTATGGCTACACCTTC
TRBV19	-	14	TRBJ2-7	-	CASSSPGLLYEQYF	TGTGCCAGTAGCTCCCCGGGCCTACTCTACGAGCAGTACTTC
TRBV9	-	15	TRBJ1-2	-	CASSPGGGLGYGYTF	TGTGCCAGCAGCCCCGGAGGGGGGCTTGGCTATGGCTACACCTTC
TRBV6-5	-	9	TRBJ1-5	-	CASYQPQHF	TGTGCCAGCTATCAGCCCCAGCATTTT
TRBV19	few	18	TRBJ2-6	-	CASSIGWQSQPGANVLTF	TGTGCCAGTAGTATAGGGTGGCAGTCCCAACCTGGGGCCAACGTCCTGACTTTC
TRBV2	-	14	TRBJ2-3	-	CASSVATESDTQYF	TGTGCCAGCAGTGTGGCGACAGAGTCAGATACGCAGTATTTT
TRBV4-2	few	14	TRBJ2-7	-	CASSRSRDTYEQYF	TGTGCCAGCAGCCGCTCGCGTGATACCTACGAGCAGTACTTC
TRBV29-1	-	15	TRBJ2-3	TRBD2	CSVEASGGRGDTQYF	TGCAGCGTAGAAGCTAGCGGAGGGAGAGGAGATACGCAGTATTTT
TRBV7-2	-	13	TRBJ1-2	-	CASSPGPNYGYTF	TGTGCCAGCAGCCCCGGTCCTAACTATGGCTACACCTTC
TRBV7-2	-	15	TRBJ1-1	-	CASSQEVGVNTEAFF	TGTGCCAGCAGCCAAGAGGTGGGGGTGAACACTGAAGCTTTCTTT
TRBV27	once	13	TRBJ2-1	-	CASRASARYEQFF	TGTGCCAGCAGAGCCTCTGCAAGGTATGAGCAGTTCTTC
TRBV27	few	14	TRBJ2-2	TRBD1	CASRTGGDTGELFF	TGTGCCAGCAGGACAGGGGGGGACACCGGGGAGCTGTTTTTT
TRBV5-1	-	15	TRBJ2-2	-	CASRDGNANTGELFF	TGCGCCAGCAGAGACGGCAATGCGAACACCGGGGAGCTGTTTTTT
TRBV5-1	-	13	TRBJ1-2	-	CASSPRGEDGYTF	TGCGCCAGCAGCCCTAGGGGGGAAGATGGCTACACCTTC
TRBV7-9	-	17	TRBJ2-3	TRBD2	CASSLAASGDIADTQYF	TGTGCCAGCAGCTTAGCGGCCAGCGGGGATATAGCAGATACGCAGTATTTT
TRBV15	-	13	TRBJ1-1	-	CATSTTGNTEAFF	TGTGCCACCAGCACTACAGGGAATACTGAAGCTTTCTTT
TRBV7-3	-	13	TRBJ2-7	-	CASSLGTEYEQYF	TGTGCCAGCAGCCTTGGGACGGAGTACGAGCAGTACTTC
TRBV27	-	12	TRBJ2-1	TRBD1	CASRQGAREQFF	TGTGCCAGCAGGCAGGGGGCTAGGGAGCAGTTCTTC
TRBV10-3	-	10	TRBJ2-7	-	CAIGDYEQYF	TGTGCCATCGGAGACTACGAGCAGTACTTC